This record looks at one TCR beta chain sequence and its context. No cognate antigen has been identified for it. No much larger clone is present one base from it, and per-base qualities are unavailable. Another Seattle source contributed samples from volunteer blood donors who had recovered from COVID-19. Each collaborating institution followed its own protocols to collect whole blood in K2EDTA tubes. For TCRbeta analysis, collaborators shipped samples as frozen whole blood, isolated PBMCs, or DNA extracted from either of those sample types. CDR1 and CDR2, per the germline V gene (reference sequence), are LNHDA and SQIVND. Inclusive of the bounding cysteine and phenylalanine, the CDR3 is 15 residues long. The retained sequence is limited to the CDR3, 45 bases, with the frame set at the first base. Relative to germline, V is 2 bases shorter and J is 7 bases shorter, with 12 bases between their ends.

This sample is drawn from a study of blood T cell repertoires in COVID-19 (dated by TCRdb to about 2020). Broadly, across the study: Collaborator samples came from the United States, Italy and Spain and covered acute and convalescent phases of COVID-19. The material from the prospective study consisted of cDNA or gDNA derived from T cells, B-cell-depleted T cells, or PBMCs. Deeply sampled blood TCRbeta repertoires from subjects exposed to, actively infected with, or recovered from COVID-19 were included in the dataset. The sample metadata nearly always contained a de-identified subject ID, COVID-19 status, age in years and sex. The repertoires were made available in a free public database intended to serve as a resource for research on the immune response to SARS-CoV-2. Samples were obtained from the ongoing ImmuneRACE study (first 160 participants) and from about 1,300 subjects provided by 6 global collaborators. Where HLA class I and class II types were available, the types were taken from metadata supplied by the sample provider, not from assay-based typing.

What the work shows at the level of the full study, not this receptor alone: Clinical and demographic metadata were provided uncurated, with the amount varying by source and participant.

TCRbeta CDR3 regions were amplified from genomic DNA by means of the immunoSEQ Assay, a bias-controlled multiplex PCR. Per the source publication's procedure: The number of nucleated cells in each sample was estimated from the amplification of reference gene primers within the assay. To quantify the absolute abundance of each unique TCRbeta CDR3 rearrangement, sequence reads were collapsed and filtered. Productive Simpson clonality was computed per sample as the square root of Simpson's diversity index over productive rearrangements. This immuneACCESS table, as held by TCRdb, lists in-frame sequences with V and J called but not all clones. Of the missing ones, under half trace to an unresolved V gene in checked studies; the others have no known cause. That table supplies the V and J calls and clone size; D and trimming were determined from the DNA. This sample is represented by about 70,000 clones; roughly 80% of them were singletons. In total, the top ten clones hold roughly 20% of the sample.

The chain joins TRBV19 to TRBJ1-6; the D segment could be TRBD1, given 6 matching bases. Sequences were obtained from peripheral blood. The receptor was derived from a man between 65 and 80 years old who had recovered from COVID-19. For the CDR3, the sequence is CASSISSDRNSPLHF. The DNA sequence is TGTGCCAGTAGTATAAGTTCGGACAGAAATTCACCCCTCCACTTT.